The 27 T cell receptor beta chains below all came from one sample that was sequenced in a study of vaccination effects on CD4 cells after COVID-19. Sequencing used immunoSEQ multiplex PCR; TCRdb keeps in-frame clones, though not all of them. This table has 24,000 or so clones, roughly two thirds appearing once. Sequencing followed a ViraFEST assay step that expanded antigen-specific CD4+ T cells with viral peptide pools. Investigators separated out CD4+ T cells once about eleven days of culture had passed. Each participant received a vaccine that was either BNT162b2 or mRNA-1273, given as two doses. These receptors lack a known antigen. The input for sequencing was CD4+ T cells from PBMCs cultured with SARS-CoV-2 spike peptides, taken after COVID-19 vaccination. The receptors come from a human donor who received a COVID-19 vaccine.

The chain has TRBV4-2 and TRBJ2-5, with 10 positions matching TRBD2. V shed 4 bases and J 2 bases; nucleotides not matched to a gene: 13. Germline CDR1 is LGHNA and CDR2 is YNFKEQ. The CDR3 runs to 18 residues. The CDR3 sequence: CASSPRWSGGGWQETQYF. CDR3 DNA: TGTGCCAGCAGCCCCCGGTGGAGCGGGGGGGGCTGGCAAGAGACCCAGTACTTC.

The chain has TRBV4-2 and TRBJ2-1; 8 nucleotides align to TRBD2. Germline CDR1 and CDR2: LGHNA and YNFKEQ. There are 18 residues in the CDR3. With V trimmed by 4 bases and J by 2 bases, 13 bases remained unmatched. The CDR3: CASSRGGIGGDTYNEQFF. Written as DNA, the CDR3 is TGTGCCAGCAGCCGAGGAGGTATCGGGGGGGACACCTACAATGAGCAGTTCTTC.

This clone was picked up a small number of times. In nucleotides, the CDR3 is TGCGCCAGCAGCCCCAGAATTGACCCTGGAGCTTCCTACAATGAGCAGTTCTTC. It is translated as CASSPRIDPGASYNEQFF. The chain joins TRBV5-1 to TRBJ2-1, with D hard to call. V was trimmed by 4 bases and J by 1 base, leaving 21 bases between them. The germline V gene encodes CDR1 SGHRS and CDR2 YFSETQ. The CDR3 covers 18 residues.

This clone was recorded a few times. This chain uses TRBV19 with TRBJ2-2; no clear D gene. Trimming shortened V by 4 bases and J by 3 bases, and 3 bases separated the two germline ends. There are 12 residues in the CDR3. The germline V gene has CDR1 LNHDA and CDR2 SQIVND (reference sequence). The CDR3 is CASSTYTGELFF. In DNA, the CDR3 is TGTGCCAGTAGTACATACACCGGGGAGCTGTTTTTT.

The V and J genes are TRBV7-9 and TRBJ1-1; D is undetermined. CDR1 and CDR2 (germline): SEHNR, FQNEAQ (reference sequence). The CDR3 extends over 11 amino acids. V shed 10 bases and J shed 3 bases, with 9 bases lying between them. The CDR3 here is CATRKDTEAFF. The CDR3 nucleotides are TGTGCCACCCGAAAGGACACTGAAGCTTTCTTT.

The genes are TRBV6-1 and TRBJ2-3, with a weak D call TRBD2 (5 bases). CDR3 length equals 16 residues. V lost 1 base and J lost 9, with 20 bases in between. CDR1 MNHNS and CDR2 SASEGT come from the germline V gene. CDR3 residues: CASSEGRASSGFTQYF. CDR3 DNA: TGTGCCAGCAGTGAAGGGCGGGCCTCCTCTGGCTTCACGCAGTATTTT.

About this clone itself: The sample contains more than one DNA sequence encoding this CDR3. CDR3 residues: CASSVGTISGNTIYF. Written as DNA, the CDR3 is TGTGCCAGCAGCGTAGGGACGATCTCTGGAAACACCATATATTTT. The V call is TRBV9, the J call TRBJ1-3, with no clear D. The germline CDR1 and CDR2 sequences are SGDLS and YYNGEE. Trimming removed 0 bases from V and 0 bases from J, with 7 bases in between. This CDR3 region has 15 residues.

V gene TRBV12-3 or TRBV12-4 combines with J gene TRBJ2-3; 7 positions agree with TRBD2. The CDR3 covers 13 residues. V was pared by 6 bases and J by 12 bases, with 12 bases of the junction left unmatched. The CDR3 reads CASSRRLADGQYF. Written as DNA, the CDR3 is TGTGCCAGCAGCCGAAGACTAGCAGACGGACAGTATTTT.

In this sample, this clone turned up a few times. The chain uses TRBV27 and TRBJ1-3; D not certain. Per germline, CDR1 MNHEY and CDR2 SMNVEV (reference sequence). V dropped 1 base and J dropped 4 bases, with 20 bases sitting between them. This CDR3 is 18 amino acids long. In nucleotides, the CDR3 is TGTGCCAGCAGTTTATACCCCCCTGAATCTCCGGGAGGAAACACCATATATTTT. Translation: CASSLYPPESPGGNTIYF.

This chain uses TRBV7-2 with TRBJ1-5; D may be TRBD1 (5 bases). Per germline, CDR1 SGHTA and CDR2 FQGNSA. V was cut by 1 base and J by 1 base, with 14 bases left in between. The length of the CDR3 is 17 residues. The CDR3 region has the DNA TGTGCCAGCAGCTTAGGGTTACGGGGGAGAAGCAATCAGCCCCAGCATTTT. Protein sequence: CASSLGLRGRSNQPQHF.

This chain links TRBV12-3 or TRBV12-4 with TRBJ1-1, with unresolved D. Trimming took 2 bases from V and 4 from J, leaving 8 bases between them. The CDR3 contains 13 residues. The CDR3 DNA sequence: TGTGCCAGCAGTTTATACGAGGGCACTGAAGCTTTCTTT. Its protein is CASSLYEGTEAFF.

The V and J genes are TRBV7-2 and TRBJ1-2; unclear D gene. Germline loops: CDR1 SGHTA, CDR2 FQGNSA. This CDR3 region has 14 residues. Trimming removed 4 bases at V and 4 bases at J, with 13 bases between. The CDR3 sequence is CASSSDPQLYGYTF. The CDR3 DNA reads as TGTGCCAGCAGCTCAGACCCACAACTCTATGGCTACACCTTC.

The V call is TRBV27, the J call TRBJ2-1; 9 bases fit TRBD1. Germline CDR1 reads MNHEY; CDR2 reads SMNVEV (reference sequence). Trimming removed 6 bases from V and 8 bases from J; junction bases left unmatched: 5. This CDR3 contains 13 residues. CDR3 residues: CASRLTGGDEQFF. The DNA of the CDR3 is TGTGCCAGCAGGTTAACAGGGGGCGATGAGCAGTTCTTC.

The chain has TRBV7-6 and TRBJ1-1; D remains unclear. V was pared by 1 base and J by 12 bases, with 12 bases between. This CDR3 has 12 residues. Germline V CDR1 and CDR2: SGHVS, FNYEAQ. The CDR3 here is CASSLDRSAPFF. The CDR3 DNA sequence: TGTGCCAGCAGCTTAGATAGGTCAGCTCCTTTCTTT.

The V call is TRBV6-5, the J call TRBJ1-5; D gene unclear. The ends were cut back, 7 bases at V and 0 bases at J, with 13 bases in the middle. Germline CDR1 is MNHEY and CDR2 is SVGAGI. This CDR3 comprises 15 residues. CDR3 in amino acids: CASTESLASNQPQHF. CDR3 DNA: TGTGCCAGCACCGAGAGTCTAGCTAGCAATCAGCCCCAGCATTTT.

The chain combines TRBV29-1 with TRBJ1-2; 7 positions agree with TRBD1. Germline trimming cut 8 bases from V and 7 bases from J; bases unmatched to any gene: 7. The CDR3 extends over 11 amino acids. The germline CDR1 and CDR2 sequences are SQVTM and ANQGSEA. Here the CDR3 reads CSSNRGGGYTF. Here the CDR3 DNA reads TGCAGCTCAAACAGGGGAGGTGGCTACACCTTC.

V usage is TRBV29-1 and J usage is TRBJ2-7; D might be TRBD2 (7 bases). CDR1 is SQVTM, CDR2 ANQGSEA, per germline. The CDR3 loop spans 16 amino acids. V lost 4 bases, J lost 5 bases, and 24 bases lay in between. The CDR3 spells CSVVRMWGGAKDEQYF. For the CDR3, the DNA is TGCAGCGTTGTTCGTATGTGGGGGGGGGCGAAAGACGAGCAGTACTTC.

The rearrangement joins TRBV20-1 to TRBJ2-3, with D tentatively TRBD2 (6 bases). The CDR3 runs to 16 residues. The germline V gene has CDR1 DFQATT and CDR2 SNEGSKA (reference sequence). V lost 3 bases and J lost 2, with 18 bases in between. CDR3 region: CSASGGTKGHTDTQYF. The CDR3 DNA sequence: TGCAGTGCTAGTGGGGGGACGAAAGGGCACACAGATACGCAGTATTTT.

This clone was observed once. The chain employs TRBV4-1 and TRBJ1-1, with 7 positions matching TRBD1. The CDR3 runs to 15 residues. J gave up 8 bases and V 1 base, and 10 bases lay outside the gene matches. CDR1 is MGHRA, CDR2 YSYEKL, per germline. The CDR3 reads CASSQVGRGQAEAFF. In nucleotides, the CDR3 is TGCGCCAGCAGCCAAGTAGGAAGGGGGCAGGCAGAAGCTTTCTTT.

This clone was counted a few times. The chain couples TRBV12-3 or TRBV12-4 to TRBJ1-2; TRBD1 might be the D (5 bases). The CDR3 has 13 residues. Trimming pared 2 bases from V and 10 bases from J, leaving 14 bases between. The CDR3 region is CASSLKGWTNYTF. The CDR3 bases are TGTGCCAGCAGTTTAAAGGGATGGACAAACTACACCTTC.

The chain carries TRBV7-6 and TRBJ2-3, with D tentatively TRBD2 (6 bases). Deletions cut 1 base from V and 2 bases from J, with 7 bases between. The length of the CDR3 is 14 residues. CDR1 is SGHVS and CDR2 is FNYEAQ in the germline V gene. This CDR3 reads CASSLGGDTDTQYF. Here the CDR3 DNA reads TGTGCCAGCAGCTTAGGGGGGGACACAGATACGCAGTATTTT.

This clone was observed a single time. The chain is built from TRBV6-6 and TRBJ2-1; maybe TRBD1 (6 bases). CDR1 MNHNY and CDR2 SVGAGI come from the germline V gene (reference sequence). The CDR3 is 16 amino acids. The ends were cut back, 0 bases at V and 5 bases at J, with 14 bases in the middle. CDR3 coding DNA: TGTGCCAGCAGTTACTCTTCCAGGGGAAAAGACAATGAGCAGTTCTTC. It encodes CASSYSSRGKDNEQFF.

The V gene is TRBV4-2, the J gene TRBJ1-3, with 9 nucleotides matching TRBD1. The CDR3 is 16 amino acids. The junction had 1 base not matched to a gene; V was cut back by 1 base and J by 0 bases. The germline V gene has CDR1 LGHNA and CDR2 YNFKEQ. The CDR3 loop is CASSQGTGDSGNTIYF. The CDR3 nucleotides read TGTGCCAGCAGCCAAGGGACAGGGGACTCTGGAAACACCATATATTTT.

The chain joins TRBV9 to TRBJ2-2; a possible D gene is TRBD2 (5 bases). Germline CDR1 and CDR2: SGDLS and YYNGEE. The CDR3 totals 20 residues. Trimming stripped 4 bases from V and 0 bases from J, with 25 bases between. The CDR3 nucleotides read TGTGCCAGCAGCCCCCGTCGTTTAACGGGGTTGACCGCGAACACCGGGGAGCTGTTTTTT. It yields the protein CASSPRRLTGLTANTGELFF.

This sequence joins TRBV24-1 and TRBJ1-4; a possible D gene is TRBD1 (5 bases). The germline V gene has CDR1 KGHDR and CDR2 SFDVKD. The CDR3 spans 14 residues. Trimming left V 11 bases short and J 4 bases short, with 16 bases between. CDR3 DNA sequence: TGTGCCAATGTATTACAGGTTCTTAATGAAAAACTGTTTTTT. This sequence encodes CANVLQVLNEKLFF.

The rearrangement links TRBV6-5 to TRBJ1-1; D not certain. Germline lookup yields CDR1 MNHEY and CDR2 SVGAGI. The CDR3 spans 13 residues. V shed 6 bases and J shed 5 bases, with 13 bases lying between them. CDR3 sequence: CASSGVQTTEAFF. CDR3 sequence (DNA): TGTGCCAGCAGCGGGGTGCAGACAACTGAAGCTTTCTTT.

This clone occurred once. The V gene is TRBV9, the J gene TRBJ1-2, with a possible D match to TRBD1 (6 bases). The length of the CDR3 is 15 residues. Germline assignment: CDR1 SGDLS and CDR2 YYNGEE. The V end lost 1 base, the J end lost 7 bases, and 17 bases lay between the germline ends. The CDR3 spells CASSVPRGRGGGYTF. In DNA, the CDR3 is TGTGCCAGCAGCGTACCCCGGGGGCGAGGGGGTGGCTACACCTTC.